Presented here are 32 T cell receptor beta chains from one specimen sequenced in a study of T-cell reconstitution after alpha-beta-depleted transplantation in children. This sample's TCRbeta library carried unique molecular identifier barcodes. TCRdb re-analysed the PCR reads in MiXCR, keeping a single row per CDR3 protein. The repertoire holds about 980,000 distinct CDR3 sequences, with about 31% as singletons. This specimen consisted of PBMCs, mostly from graft donor cells, obtained 360 days after TCRalphabeta/CD19-depleted stem cell transplant. The receptors originated from a boy under three years old who had a stem cell transplant for SCID, so the T cells may come from the graft donor.

This clonotype occurred many times. V gene TRBV11-2 combines with J gene TRBJ2-2; D could derive from TRBD1 or TRBD2 (6 bases each). The V gene's germline CDR1 is SGHAT and CDR2 FQNNGV. The CDR3 length is 16 residues. V was shortened by 2 bases and J by 2 bases, with 12 bases between the two germline ends. The CDR3 nucleotides are TGTGCCAGCAGCTTAACCGGGGGCCGAAACACCGGGGAGCTGTTTTTT. Translated, it gives CASSLTGGRNTGELFF.

The chain links TRBV11-1 to TRBJ2-3, with D perhaps TRBD2 (6 bases). The germline gives CDR1 SGHAT, CDR2 FQDESV (reference sequence). Trimming took off 4 bases at V and 0 bases at J, with 20 bases between the two ends. This CDR3 comprises 18 residues. CDR3 nucleotide sequence: TGTGCCAGCAGCTCTAGACCGACTAGACCAAACAGCACAGATACGCAGTATTTT. Its protein product is CASSSRPTRPNSTDTQYF.

This chain uses TRBV4-3 with TRBJ2-3, with 7 bases identical to TRBD2. With 1 base clipped from V and 4 bases from J, the junction kept 5 bases outside the gene matches. The CDR3 is 15 amino acids. The germline V gene has CDR1 LGHNA and CDR2 YSLEER. CDR3 in amino acids: CASSQALAFADTQYF. CDR3 coding DNA: TGCGCCAGCAGCCAAGCACTAGCGTTCGCAGATACGCAGTATTTT.

This clonotype was detected a few times. The rearrangement links TRBV5-1 to TRBJ1-2; D may be TRBD1 (5 bases). V shed 0 bases and J shed 7 bases, with 13 bases lying between them. CDR3 length: 14 amino acids. Per germline, CDR1 SGHRS and CDR2 YFSETQ. The CDR3 spells CASSLEGRDRGYTF. In DNA form, the CDR3 reads TGCGCCAGCAGCTTGGAAGGCAGGGATCGTGGCTACACCTTC.

The chain recombines TRBV10-3 with TRBJ2-2, with D uncertain. Trimming pared 10 bases from V and 6 bases from J, leaving 9 bases between. The CDR3 sequence is 11 residues long. Germline V gene data show CDR1 as ENHRY and CDR2 as SYGVKD. The CDR3 spells CATGRAGELFF. CDR3 sequence (DNA): TGTGCCACCGGACGGGCCGGGGAGCTGTTTTTT.

This clonotype was detected only once. The chain employs TRBV2 and TRBJ2-3; D unclear. The CDR3 sequence is 12 residues long. Germline V lookup: CDR1 SNHLY, CDR2 FYNNEI. Trimming left V 2 bases short and J 7 bases short, with 7 bases between. The CDR3 is CASSESAHTQYF. For the CDR3, the DNA is TGTGCCAGCAGTGAATCGGCCCATACGCAGTATTTT.

This sequence joins TRBV6-5 and TRBJ2-3, with D hard to call. V lost 2 bases and J 0 bases, leaving 18 bases between the germline ends. Germline CDR1 reads MNHEY; CDR2 reads SVGAGI. The length of the CDR3 is 18 residues. CDR3: CASSYLLTTSSSTDTQYF. The DNA for the CDR3 is TGTGCCAGCAGTTACCTACTTACGACTTCCTCTAGCACAGATACGCAGTATTTT.

This clonotype has just a few counts. The chain carries TRBV6-1 and TRBJ1-1; 7 bases line up with TRBD1. Germline values: CDR1 MNHNS, CDR2 SASEGT. CDR3 size: 15 residues. With 3 bases clipped from V and 4 bases from J, the junction kept 8 bases outside the gene matches. Here the CDR3 DNA reads TGTGCCAGCAGTGACGACAGGGAGGGCGCCACTGAAGCTTTCTTT. This gives the protein CASSDDREGATEAFF.

This clonotype appeared many times. The chain links TRBV29-1 to TRBJ1-1, with a tentative D call TRBD1 (5 bases). Trimming shortened V by 4 bases and J by 1 base, and 10 bases separated the two germline ends. Germline V lookup: CDR1 SQVTM, CDR2 ANQGSEA. This CDR3 region has 13 residues. DNA for the CDR3: TGCAGCGTTGTTTCTGGGACGAACACTGAAGCTTTCTTT. Residues: CSVVSGTNTEAFF.

The CDR3 here is CASSPGPLATYEQYF. DNA of the CDR3: TGTGCCAGCAGCCCCGGGCCCCTGGCAACCTACGAGCAGTACTTC. This chain connects TRBV7-9 to TRBJ2-7; no firm D call. Germline V CDR1 and CDR2: SEHNR, FQNEAQ (reference sequence). Trimming removed 5 bases at V and 2 bases at J, with 16 bases between. The CDR3 loop spans 15 amino acids.

This chain uses TRBV4-1 with TRBJ2-7; 9 bases line up with TRBD1. The V gene end was trimmed by 4 bases and the J gene end by 0 bases; junction bases not matched to a gene: 16. CDR3 length equals 19 residues. Germline assignment: CDR1 MGHRA and CDR2 YSYEKL. The CDR3 reads CASSRSTGTGFYSSYEQYF. The CDR3 DNA is TGCGCCAGCAGCCGATCCACCGGGACAGGGTTTTACTCCTCCTACGAGCAGTACTTC.

This clonotype was seen a few times. The chain is built from TRBV20-1 and TRBJ1-5, with D tentatively TRBD1 (5 bases). The CDR3 consists of 13 residues. Trimming took off 3 bases at V and 7 bases at J, with 13 bases between the two ends. Looked up from germline, CDR1 is DFQATT and CDR2 is SNEGSKA (reference sequence). The CDR3 spells CSASRGSEQPQHF. The CDR3 DNA reads TGCAGTGCTAGTCGGGGGTCTGAGCAGCCCCAGCATTTT.

The rearrangement uses TRBV7-6 and TRBJ2-1, with D hard to call. This CDR3 region has 15 residues. Trimming left V 5 bases short and J 10 bases short, with 21 bases between. Germline loops: CDR1 SGHVS, CDR2 FNYEAQ. CDR3 bases: TGTGCCAGCAGCCCCGTTGTGGGTCCTTCGGTGGAGCAGTTCTTC. Translation: CASSPVVGPSVEQFF.

This clonotype was seen a few times. J is TRBJ2-5 and V is TRBV21-1. TRBV21-1 is a pseudogene segment. This CDR3 spans 14 amino acids. Written as DNA, the CDR3 is TGTGCCAGCAGCAGACCAGGATTTTGTGAGACCCAGTACTTC. Translated, it gives CASSRPGFCETQYF.

This clonotype turned up a few times. The rearrangement links TRBV7-8 to TRBJ2-3, with 10 bases matching TRBD2. The germline V gene encodes CDR1 SGHVS and CDR2 FQNEAQ. The ends lost 1 base at V and 8 bases at J; junction bases unmatched: 9. This CDR3 is 16 amino acids long. In DNA, the CDR3 is TGTGCCAGCAGCTTAGGATCTAGCGGGGGTAGAGTTACGCAGTATTTT. Its protein product is CASSLGSSGGRVTQYF. Based on the CDR3 plus reference TRBV7-8 and TRBJ2-3, the full variable domain is GAGVSQSPRYKVAKRGQDVALRCDPISGHVSLFWYQQALGQGPEFLTYFQNEAQLDKSGLPSDRFFAERPEGSVSTLKIQRTQQEDSAVYLCASSLGSSGGRVTQYFGPGTRLTVL.

This clonotype was counted a single time. J is TRBJ2-4 and V is TRBV27; D might be TRBD2 (5 bases). The CDR3 contains 17 residues. CDR1 and CDR2 (germline): MNHEY, SMNVEV (reference sequence). Trimming removed 0 bases from V and 0 bases from J, with 12 bases in between. For the CDR3, the DNA is TGTGCCAGCAGTTTATCGAGCGGAGTACTAGCCAAAAACATTCAGTACTTC. Its protein product is CASSLSSGVLAKNIQYF.

In this sample, this clonotype turned up a few times. This chain links TRBV20-1 with TRBJ2-5; 13 bases map to TRBD2. V gave up 3 bases and J gave up 2 bases; unmatched junction bases: 3. The CDR3 runs 15 residues. The V gene's germline CDR1 is DFQATT and CDR2 SNEGSKA (reference sequence). The CDR3 DNA follows: TGCAGTGCTAGCCAGGGACTAGCGGGGCAAGAGACCCAGTACTTC. This encodes CSASQGLAGQETQYF.

The chain links TRBV4-2 to TRBJ2-7; D remains unclear. This CDR3 comprises 14 residues. Per germline, CDR1 LGHNA and CDR2 YNFKEQ. With 5 bases removed from V and 0 bases from J, the gap between germline ends came to 11 bases. Written as DNA, the CDR3 is TGTGCCAGCAGCTCAAGGCATAGCTCCTACGAGCAGTACTTC. Protein product: CASSSRHSSYEQYF.

The chain links TRBV24-1 to TRBJ1-1; 8 bases are a match to TRBD1. The junction had 0 bases not matched to a gene; V was cut back by 3 bases and J by 1 base. Germline loops: CDR1 KGHDR, CDR2 SFDVKD. The CDR3 spans 14 residues. The CDR3, as DNA: TGTGCCACCAGTGATGACAGGGGGAACACTGAAGCTTTCTTT. Its translation is CATSDDRGNTEAFF.

This clonotype was seen a handful of times. V is TRBV7-3 and J is TRBJ2-3; D is ambiguous. Between the trimmed V and J ends, which lost 5 bases and 6 bases, there was a span of 12 bases. The CDR3 loop spans 13 amino acids. Per germline, CDR1 SGHTA and CDR2 FQGTGA. CDR3 sequence reads: CASSPRFGDTQYF. The CDR3 DNA reads as TGTGCCAGCAGCCCCCGGTTTGGGGATACGCAGTATTTT. The variable domain in full, with the rest retrieved from reference TRBV7-3 and TRBJ2-3, is GAGVSQTPSNKVTEKGKYVELRCDPISGHTALYWYRQSLGQGPEFLIYFQGTGAADDSGLPNDRFFAVRPEGSVSTLKIQRTERGDSAVYLCASSPRFGDTQYFGPGTRLTVL.

There are a few counts of this clonotype. This chain links TRBV5-1 with TRBJ2-1; TRBD2 aligns across 8 bases. The V gene's germline CDR1 is SGHRS and CDR2 YFSETQ. The CDR3 is made up of 14 amino acids. V shed 4 bases, J shed 9 bases, and the junction held 9 bases outside the gene matches. The CDR3 here is CASSPWTAGGEQFF. CDR3 coding DNA: TGCGCCAGCAGCCCGTGGACCGCGGGGGGTGAGCAGTTCTTC.

The rearrangement joins TRBV5-5 to TRBJ2-1; D gene unclear. CDR1 is SGHKS, CDR2 YYEKEE, per germline (reference sequence). CDR3 length equals 11 residues. The V gene lost 3 bases and the J gene lost 9 bases, with 7 bases spanning the gap. The CDR3 sequence: CASSSSFEQFF. CDR3 coding DNA: TGTGCCAGCAGCTCAAGCTTTGAGCAGTTCTTC. The entire variable domain, with the rest obtained from reference TRBV5-5 and TRBJ2-1, is as follows: DAGVTQSPTHLIKTRGQQVTLRCSPISGHKSVSWYQQVLGQGPQFIFQYYEKEERGRGNFPDRFSARQFPNYSSELNVNALLLGDSALYLCASSSSFEQFFGPGTRLTVL.

This chain links TRBV27 with TRBJ2-1, with D uncertain. CDR3 length: 18 amino acids. The germline CDR1 and CDR2 sequences are MNHEY and SMNVEV (reference sequence). The germline V and J ends were trimmed by 1 base and 3 bases, with 19 bases remaining between them. CDR3 coding DNA: TGTGCCAGCAGTTTATTCTTCCTCCGGACGGATTACTACAATGAGCAGTTCTTC. Its translation: CASSLFFLRTDYYNEQFF.

This clonotype has ten or more counts. The chain's CDR3 is CASSGRDRNKATYEQYF. In DNA form, the CDR3 reads TGTGCCAGCAGCGGACGGGACAGGAATAAAGCTACGTACGAGCAGTACTTC. The V gene is TRBV5-6, the J gene TRBJ2-7, with 8 nucleotides matching TRBD1. Germline loops: CDR1 SGHDT, CDR2 YYEEEE. There are 17 residues in the CDR3. The trim removed 4 bases at V and 4 bases at J, leaving 16 bases unmatched.

This clonotype was seen a handful of times. The genes are TRBV5-1 and TRBJ2-1; maybe TRBD2 (5 bases). Germline CDR1 SGHRS, CDR2 YFSETQ. Trimming took 1 base from V and 3 from J, leaving 17 bases between them. This CDR3 is 17 amino acids long. CDR3 sequence (DNA): TGCGCCAGCAGCTTGACCGGGGTACCGGACCTCTACAATGAGCAGTTCTTC. Amino acids: CASSLTGVPDLYNEQFF.

This clonotype turned up a few times. For the CDR3, the DNA is TGCAGTGCTATTCGGACAGCAAAGGGAGAGCAGTACTTC. Translation gives CSAIRTAKGEQYF. The chain has TRBV20-1 and TRBJ2-7, with D possibly TRBD1 on 6 matching bases. Trimming left V 4 bases short and J 7 bases short, with 17 bases between. The CDR3 consists of 13 residues. Germline V gene sequence: CDR1 DFQATT, CDR2 SNEGSKA (reference sequence).

The chain links TRBV7-2 to TRBJ2-5, with TRBD2 matching 12 bases. The CDR3 consists of 15 residues. V lost 1 base and J lost 7; bases outside the gene matches: 4. The germline CDR1 and CDR2 sequences are SGHTA and FQGNSA. The CDR3 nucleotides read TGTGCCAGCAGCTTAGAATCGGGACTAGCGGGGACCCAGTACTTC. It is translated as CASSLESGLAGTQYF.

The chain uses TRBV5-1 and TRBJ2-1; TRBD2 agrees at 12 bases. With 0 bases clipped from V and 6 bases from J, the junction kept 7 bases outside the gene matches. The CDR3 totals 17 residues. Germline assignment: CDR1 SGHRS and CDR2 YFSETQ. CDR3 sequence reads: CASSLVSSGGAGNEQFF. The CDR3 DNA follows: TGCGCCAGCAGCTTGGTGTCTAGCGGGGGGGCAGGCAATGAGCAGTTCTTC.

This clonotype turned up a few times. This rearrangement joins TRBV6-2 or TRBV6-3 to TRBJ2-1; 12 bases map to TRBD2. After removal of 6 bases from V and 6 bases from J, the junction contained 3 bases not matched to a gene. Germline loops: CDR1 MNHEY, CDR2 SVGEGT. This CDR3 spans 14 amino acids. CDR3 in DNA: TGTGCCAGCAGGACTAGCGGGGGCGGCAATGAGCAGTTCTTC. Amino acids: CASRTSGGGNEQFF.

The chain carries TRBV5-1 and TRBJ2-7; the match to TRBD2 covers 13 bases. Germline CDR1 SGHRS, CDR2 YFSETQ. This CDR3 is 16 amino acids long. J gave up 5 bases and V 3 bases, and 8 bases lay outside the gene matches. Here the CDR3 DNA reads TGCGCCAGCAGCTGGGGACTAGCGGGGCTAAGGGACGAGCAGTACTTC. It encodes CASSWGLAGLRDEQYF.

This clonotype occurred once. The chain has TRBV29-1 and TRBJ2-7, with D unclear. CDR3 size: 12 residues. Per the germline V gene, CDR1 is SQVTM and CDR2 is ANQGSEA. The germline V and J ends were trimmed by 4 bases and 4 bases, with 11 bases remaining between them. The CDR3 region is CSVGRSTYEQYF. The CDR3 nucleotides read TGCAGCGTTGGCCGGTCAACTTACGAGCAGTACTTC.

The table lists this clonotype with a few counts. V is TRBV5-1 and J is TRBJ2-7, with no clear D. V was cut by 1 base and J by 2 bases, with 7 bases left in between. The CDR3 consists of 13 residues. Germline CDR1 reads SGHRS; CDR2 reads YFSETQ. CDR3 in amino acids: CASSLLGTYEQYF. DNA of the CDR3: TGCGCCAGCAGCTTGCTGGGTACCTACGAGCAGTACTTC.